The 9 T cell receptor beta chains below all came from one sample that was sequenced in a study of control samples from healthy donors and cancer patients. Produced via immunoSEQ multiplex PCR; TCRdb's table is partial and in-frame only. This sample carries 100,000 or so clones, roughly 90% of them seen once, and the ten largest clones take roughly 0.9%. Source material: blood. These TCRs come from a woman aged 30 to 39 in good health.

The chain carries TRBV12-3 or TRBV12-4 and TRBJ1-1; D not resolved. The CDR3 covers 13 residues. Trimming shortened V by 2 bases and J by 0 bases, and 4 bases separated the two germline ends. The CDR3 DNA is TGTGCCAGCAGTTTACTTATGAACACTGAAGCTTTCTTT. It specifies CASSLLMNTEAFF.

This clone is a singleton in its sample. The chain couples TRBV7-9 to TRBJ1-1; D is undetermined. The CDR3 is 15 residues long. CDR1 is SEHNR and CDR2 is FQNEAQ in the germline V gene (reference sequence). The germline V and J ends were trimmed by 5 bases and 2 bases, with 15 bases remaining between them. In nucleotides, the CDR3 is TGTGCCAGCAGCGACCGGAATGTAAGAAACACTGAAGCTTTCTTT. Its protein product is CASSDRNVRNTEAFF.

This clone was found a few times. The chain uses TRBV6-4 and TRBJ2-1, with 12 bases fitting TRBD2. The CDR3 runs to 15 residues. Germline V gene lookup returns CDR1 MRHNA and CDR2 SNTAGT. Losses at the gene ends were 0 bases for V and 6 bases for J; bases not matched to a gene: 0. In DNA form, the CDR3 reads TGTGCCAGCAGTGACTCGACTAGCGGGAGCAATGAGCAGTTCTTC. As protein: CASSDSTSGSNEQFF.

V gene TRBV30 combines with J gene TRBJ2-1, with D uncertain. The V gene lost 4 bases and the J gene lost 7 bases, with 5 bases spanning the gap. The CDR3 extends over 10 amino acids. From germline, CDR1 is GTSNPN and CDR2 SVGIG (reference sequence). The CDR3 DNA reads TGTGCCTGGAAGAGTAATGAGCAGTTCTTC. As protein: CAWKSNEQFF.

The chain is built from TRBV24-1 and TRBJ1-6, with 7 nucleotides matching TRBD1. The CDR3 is 18 residues long. CDR1 and CDR2 from the germline V gene are KGHDR and SFDVKD. The junction had 13 bases not matched to a gene; V was cut back by 9 bases and J by 0 bases. The CDR3 spells CATHAPGQASSYNSPLHF. Written as DNA, the CDR3 is TGTGCCACCCACGCGCCAGGACAGGCAAGCTCCTATAATTCACCCCTCCACTTT.

The J gene is TRBJ1-6, the V gene TRBV19; 9 bases align to TRBD1. The junction had 5 bases not matched to a gene; V was cut back by 10 bases and J by 7 bases. This CDR3 has 13 amino acids. Germline V CDR1 and CDR2: LNHDA, SQIVND (reference sequence). The CDR3 reads CANRDRENSPLHF. In DNA form, the CDR3 reads TGTGCCAACCGGGACAGGGAGAATTCACCCCTCCACTTT.

The V gene is TRBV10-3, the J gene TRBJ2-7, with TRBD2 identical over 11 bases. The ends lost 5 bases at V and 3 bases at J; junction bases unmatched: 3. Germline CDR1 and CDR2: ENHRY and SYGVKD. This CDR3 has 14 residues. CDR3 DNA sequence: TGTGCCATCAGTAGTGGGACTAGCGGCTACGAGCAGTACTTC. Amino acid sequence: CAISSGTSGYEQYF.

This clone was recorded a few times. The CDR3 is CASSEGFLNQPQHF. The CDR3, as DNA: TGTGCCAGCAGTGAGGGGTTCCTCAATCAGCCCCAGCATTTT. The chain couples TRBV6-1 to TRBJ1-5; D not certain. CDR1 and CDR2 from the germline V gene are MNHNS and SASEGT. The germline V and J ends were trimmed by 3 bases and 3 bases, with 9 bases remaining between them. The length of the CDR3 is 14 residues.

The J gene is TRBJ1-6, the V gene TRBV5-5; TRBD1 matches 8 bases. The CDR3 consists of 18 residues. Losses at the gene ends were 6 bases for V and 7 bases for J; bases not matched to a gene: 18. Germline values: CDR1 SGHKS, CDR2 YYEKEE (reference sequence). CDR3 DNA: TGTGCCAGCACTCCAAGACAGGGGTTTAATGTGGGGAATTCACCCCTCCACTTT. Amino acid sequence: CASTPRQGFNVGNSPLHF.